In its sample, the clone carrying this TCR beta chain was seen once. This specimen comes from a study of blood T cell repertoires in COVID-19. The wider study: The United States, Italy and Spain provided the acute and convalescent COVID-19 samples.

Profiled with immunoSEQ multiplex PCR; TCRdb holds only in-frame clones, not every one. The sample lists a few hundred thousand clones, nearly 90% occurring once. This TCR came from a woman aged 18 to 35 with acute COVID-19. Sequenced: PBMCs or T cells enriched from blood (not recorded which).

In nucleotides, the CDR3 is TGTGCCAGCAGTCCAGGAGGGTTGGGTGGGGGGCAGTATTTT. As protein: CASSPGGLGGGQYF. The V gene is TRBV28, the J gene TRBJ2-3; weak D call: TRBD2 (6 bases). Trimming left V 5 bases short and J 11 bases short, with 20 bases between. Per germline, CDR1 MDHEN and CDR2 SYDVKM. The CDR3 consists of 14 residues.